This T cell receptor beta chain came from a study of T-cell memory formation after mild COVID-19. Study overall: Largely, TCR clusters stayed within a single donor.

CDR1 is SNHLY, CDR2 FYNNEI, per germline. The V end lost 7 bases, the J end lost 0 bases, and 13 bases lay between the germline ends. The CDR3 spans 16 residues. Each CDR3 protein gets one entry after TCRdb re-called the 5' RACE reads with MiXCR. The table records around 130,000 distinct CDR3 sequences, approximately 5.9% of them present only once. A note on this clonotype: What it recognizes is unknown.

Points from the study as a whole: A second wave of clones peaked on day 37, and their SARS-CoV-2 specificity went unconfirmed.

The source is an adult woman who had mild COVID-19 (a few samples of this study predate the infection). Cell type and time point are not known. The sample was PBMCs or a T cell subset sorted from them (not recorded which). The V call is TRBV2, the J call TRBJ2-6; D gene uncertain. The CDR3 sequence: CASKRSLISGANVLTF. CDR3 DNA: TGTGCCAGCAAGAGGTCACTGATCTCTGGGGCCAACGTCCTGACTTTC.